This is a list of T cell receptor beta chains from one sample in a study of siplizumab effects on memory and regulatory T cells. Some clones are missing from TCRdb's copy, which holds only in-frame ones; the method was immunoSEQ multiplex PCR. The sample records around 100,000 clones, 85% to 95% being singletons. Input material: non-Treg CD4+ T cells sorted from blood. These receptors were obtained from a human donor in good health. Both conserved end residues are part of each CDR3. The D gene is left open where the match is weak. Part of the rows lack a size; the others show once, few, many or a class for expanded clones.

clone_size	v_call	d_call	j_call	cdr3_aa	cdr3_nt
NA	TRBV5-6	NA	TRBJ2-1	CASSLVSGSYNEQFF	TGTGCCAGCAGCTTGGTCAGCGGCTCCTACAATGAGCAGTTCTTC
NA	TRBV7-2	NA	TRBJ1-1	CASRINENTEAFF	TGTGCCAGCAGGATCAACGAGAACACTGAAGCTTTCTTT
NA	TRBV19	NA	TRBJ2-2	CASSNRLATGELFF	TGTGCCAGTAGTAACCGACTGGCCACCGGGGAGCTGTTTTTT
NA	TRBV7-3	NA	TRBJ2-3	CASSLRGAIPDTQYF	TGTGCCAGCAGCTTACGGGGGGCAATCCCAGATACGCAGTATTTT
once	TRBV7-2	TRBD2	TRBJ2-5	CASSLALAGAETQYF	TGTGCCAGCAGCTTAGCTCTGGCGGGAGCAGAGACCCAGTACTTC
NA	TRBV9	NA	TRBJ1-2	CASSALQDILGGYTF	TGTGCCAGCAGCGCACTCCAGGACATACTGGGGGGCTACACCTTC
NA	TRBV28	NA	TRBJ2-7	CASRMDQPPYEQYF	TGTGCCAGCAGAATGGACCAACCCCCCTACGAGCAGTACTTC
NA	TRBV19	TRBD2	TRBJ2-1	CASSIGGGLGLSYNEQFF	TGTGCCAGTAGTATAGGGGGAGGGCTAGGGCTATCCTACAATGAGCAGTTCTTC
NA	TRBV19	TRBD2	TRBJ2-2	CASSIGGGSNTGELFF	TGTGCCAGTAGTATCGGCGGGGGTTCGAACACCGGGGAGCTGTTTTTT
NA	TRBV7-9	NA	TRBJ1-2	CASSYSTDGYTF	TGTGCCAGCAGCTACTCGACAGATGGCTACACCTTC
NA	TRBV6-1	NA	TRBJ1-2	CATRLRSGDGGYTF	TGTGCCACCCGGTTGAGGTCGGGGGACGGTGGCTACACCTTC
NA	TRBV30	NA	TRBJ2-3	CAWSLRRWGTDTQYF	TGTGCCTGGAGCCTTAGGAGGTGGGGCACAGATACGCAGTATTTT
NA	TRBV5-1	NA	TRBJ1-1	CASSFNRETEAFF	TGCGCCAGCAGCTTTAACAGGGAGACTGAAGCTTTCTTT
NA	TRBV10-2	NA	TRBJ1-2	CASSEFLGANYGYTF	TGCGCCAGCAGTGAGTTCCTCGGGGCTAACTATGGCTACACCTTC
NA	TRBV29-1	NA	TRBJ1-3	CSVESAGGNTIYF	TGCAGCGTTGAATCGGCAGGGGGAAACACCATATATTTT
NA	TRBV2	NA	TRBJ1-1	CASSEAVQAFF	TGTGCCAGCAGTGAGGCAGTTCAAGCTTTCTTT
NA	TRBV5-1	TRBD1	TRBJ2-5	CASSRTGGEGGETQYF	TGCGCCAGCAGCAGAACAGGGGGCGAGGGCGGGGAGACCCAGTACTTC
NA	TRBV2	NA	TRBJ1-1	CASRANTEAFF	TGTGCCAGCCGGGCGAACACTGAAGCTTTCTTT
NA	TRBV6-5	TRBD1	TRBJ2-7	CASSSPGQGYEQYF	TGTGCCAGCAGTTCCCCGGGACAGGGCTACGAGCAGTACTTC
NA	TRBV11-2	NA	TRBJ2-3	CASSLTKITDTQYF	TGTGCCAGCAGCCTGACAAAAATCACAGATACGCAGTATTTT
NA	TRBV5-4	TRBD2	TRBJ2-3	CASSLSFRAGDEDTQYF	TGTGCCAGCAGCTTGTCATTTAGAGCGGGAGATGAAGATACGCAGTATTTT
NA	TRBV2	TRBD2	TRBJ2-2	CASSRMRVAGVLTGELFF	TGTGCCAGCAGTCGGATGCGAGTAGCGGGAGTATTGACCGGGGAGCTGTTTTTT
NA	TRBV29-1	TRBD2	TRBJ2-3	CSAGIREGDTQYF	TGCAGCGCGGGGATCCGGGAGGGAGATACGCAGTATTTT
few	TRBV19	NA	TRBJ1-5	CASSMRPRGLNQPQHF	TGTGCCAGTAGTATGAGACCCCGGGGTTTAAACCAGCCCCAGCATTTT
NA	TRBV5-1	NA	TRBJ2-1	CASSSGDRNEQFF	TGCGCCAGCAGCAGTGGGGATAGGAATGAGCAGTTCTTC
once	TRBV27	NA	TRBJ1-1	CATHPSVVGTEAFF	TGTGCCACTCACCCCTCGGTCGTAGGCACTGAAGCTTTCTTT
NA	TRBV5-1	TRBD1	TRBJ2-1	CASSSAGTGGNEQFF	TGCGCCAGCAGCTCCGCCGGGACAGGGGGCAATGAGCAGTTCTTC
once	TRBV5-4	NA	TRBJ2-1	CASSLRDSNEQFF	TGTGCCAGCAGCTTGCGTGATTCGAATGAGCAGTTCTTC
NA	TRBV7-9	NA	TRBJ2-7	CASSPTRGGVSAREQYF	TGTGCCAGCAGCCCCACCCGCGGAGGGGTCTCGGCGAGGGAGCAGTACTTC
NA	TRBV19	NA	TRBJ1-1	CASSTLVSNTEAFF	TGTGCCAGTAGTACCCTCGTATCGAACACTGAAGCTTTCTTT